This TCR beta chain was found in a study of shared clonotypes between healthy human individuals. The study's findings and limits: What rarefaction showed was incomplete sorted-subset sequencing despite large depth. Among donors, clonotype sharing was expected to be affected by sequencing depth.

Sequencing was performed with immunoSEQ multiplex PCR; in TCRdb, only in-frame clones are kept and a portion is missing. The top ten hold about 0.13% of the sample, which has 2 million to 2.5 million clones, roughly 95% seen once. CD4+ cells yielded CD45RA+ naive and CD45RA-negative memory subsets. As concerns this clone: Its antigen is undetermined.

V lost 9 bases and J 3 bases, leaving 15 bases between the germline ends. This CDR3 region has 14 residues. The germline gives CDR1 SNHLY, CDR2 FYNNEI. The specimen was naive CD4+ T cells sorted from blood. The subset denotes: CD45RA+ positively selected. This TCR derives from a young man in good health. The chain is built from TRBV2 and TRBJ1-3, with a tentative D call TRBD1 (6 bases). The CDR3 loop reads CASRLGGGGNTIYF. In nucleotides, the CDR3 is TGTGCCAGTCGCCTAGGGGGAGGTGGAAACACCATATATTTT.